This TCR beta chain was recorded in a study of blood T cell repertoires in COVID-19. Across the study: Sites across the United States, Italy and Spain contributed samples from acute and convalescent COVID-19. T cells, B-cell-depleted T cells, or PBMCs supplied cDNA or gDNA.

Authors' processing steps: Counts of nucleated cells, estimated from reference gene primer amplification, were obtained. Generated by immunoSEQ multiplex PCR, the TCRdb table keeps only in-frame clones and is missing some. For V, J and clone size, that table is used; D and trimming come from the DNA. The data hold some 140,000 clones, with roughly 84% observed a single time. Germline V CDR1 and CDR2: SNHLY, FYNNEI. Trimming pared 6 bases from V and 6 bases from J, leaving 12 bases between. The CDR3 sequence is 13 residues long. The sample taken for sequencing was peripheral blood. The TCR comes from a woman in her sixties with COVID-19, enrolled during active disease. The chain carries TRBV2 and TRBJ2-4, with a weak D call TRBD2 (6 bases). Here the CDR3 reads CASSGLGGNIQYF. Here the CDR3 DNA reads TGTGCCAGCAGCGGATTGGGGGGAAACATTCAGTACTTC.